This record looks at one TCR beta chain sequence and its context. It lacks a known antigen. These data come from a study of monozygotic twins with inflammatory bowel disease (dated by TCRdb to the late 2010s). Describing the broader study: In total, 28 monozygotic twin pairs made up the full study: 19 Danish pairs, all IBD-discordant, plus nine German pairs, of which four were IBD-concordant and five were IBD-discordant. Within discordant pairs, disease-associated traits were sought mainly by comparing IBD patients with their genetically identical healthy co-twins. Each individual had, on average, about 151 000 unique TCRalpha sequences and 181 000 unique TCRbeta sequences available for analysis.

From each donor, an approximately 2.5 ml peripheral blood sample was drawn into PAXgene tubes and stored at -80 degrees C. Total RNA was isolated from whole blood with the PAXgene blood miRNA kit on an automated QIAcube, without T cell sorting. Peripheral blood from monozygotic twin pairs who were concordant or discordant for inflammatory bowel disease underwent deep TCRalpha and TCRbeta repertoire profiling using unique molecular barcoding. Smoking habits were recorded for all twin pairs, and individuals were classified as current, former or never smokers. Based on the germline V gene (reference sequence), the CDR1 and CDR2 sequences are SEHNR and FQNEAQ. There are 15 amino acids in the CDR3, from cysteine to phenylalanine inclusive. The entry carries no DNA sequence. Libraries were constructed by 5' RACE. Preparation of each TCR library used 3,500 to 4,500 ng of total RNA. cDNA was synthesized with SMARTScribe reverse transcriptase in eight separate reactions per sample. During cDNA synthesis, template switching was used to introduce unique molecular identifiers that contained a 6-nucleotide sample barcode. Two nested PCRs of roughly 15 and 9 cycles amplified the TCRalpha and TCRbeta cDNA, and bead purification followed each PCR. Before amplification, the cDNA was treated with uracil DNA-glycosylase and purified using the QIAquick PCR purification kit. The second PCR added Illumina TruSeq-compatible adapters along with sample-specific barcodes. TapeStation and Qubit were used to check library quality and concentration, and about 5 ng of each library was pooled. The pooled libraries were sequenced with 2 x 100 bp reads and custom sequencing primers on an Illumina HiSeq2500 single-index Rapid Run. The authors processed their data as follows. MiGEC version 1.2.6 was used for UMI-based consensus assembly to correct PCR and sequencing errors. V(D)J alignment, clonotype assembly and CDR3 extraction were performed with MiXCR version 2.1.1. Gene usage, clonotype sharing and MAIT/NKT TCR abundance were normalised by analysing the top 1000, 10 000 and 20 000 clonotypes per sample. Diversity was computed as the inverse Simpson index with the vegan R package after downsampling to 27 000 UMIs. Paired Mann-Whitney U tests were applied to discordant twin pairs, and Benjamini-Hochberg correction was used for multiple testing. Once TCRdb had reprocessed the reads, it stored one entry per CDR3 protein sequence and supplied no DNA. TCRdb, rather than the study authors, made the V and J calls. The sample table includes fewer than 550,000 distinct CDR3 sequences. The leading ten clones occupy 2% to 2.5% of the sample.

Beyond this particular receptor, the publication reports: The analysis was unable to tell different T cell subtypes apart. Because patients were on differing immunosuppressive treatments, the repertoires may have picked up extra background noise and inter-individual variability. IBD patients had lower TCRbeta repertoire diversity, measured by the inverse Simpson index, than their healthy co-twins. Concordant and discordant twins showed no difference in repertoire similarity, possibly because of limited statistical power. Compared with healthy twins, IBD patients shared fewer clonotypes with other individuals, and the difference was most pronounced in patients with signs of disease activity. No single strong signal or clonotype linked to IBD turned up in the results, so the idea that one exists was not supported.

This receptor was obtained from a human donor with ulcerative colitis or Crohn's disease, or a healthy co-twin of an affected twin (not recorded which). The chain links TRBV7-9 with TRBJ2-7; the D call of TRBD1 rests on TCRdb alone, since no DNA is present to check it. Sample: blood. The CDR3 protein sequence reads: CASSLVAGASYEQYF.